These 31 T cell receptor beta chains were all obtained from the same sample, sequenced in a study of spatial heterogeneity in lung cancer (dated by TCRdb to between 2019 and 2020). Broad study findings and their caveats: The tumor nonsynonymous mutation count correlated with the number of expanded alpha and beta TCRs within the tumor.

The library was generated by 5' RACE. These reads were obtained on a NextSeq 500. The public reads were quality trimmed at Q25 with fastp and then assembled into clones with MiXCR by TCRdb, keeping productive beta chains. Rows matching on CDR3 protein sequence are summarized as one entry with the most common DNA and genes. In all, the sample holds several thousand distinct CDR3 sequences, and approximately 15% of those were seen once. The ten largest make up roughly an eighth of the sample. The label giving this sample's time point can be read as: sample taken at primary tumor resection. The antigens for these receptors are not known. The material sequenced was lung tumor tissue, taken at surgery. These receptors were obtained from a male donor with early-stage non-small cell lung cancer.

In this sample, this clonotype turned up many times. The library was built for alpha chains, so this beta chain is an off-target read and its size means little. The chain combines TRBV24-1 with TRBJ1-1; 7 bases agree with TRBD1. The germline V gene has CDR1 KGHDR and CDR2 SFDVKD. The CDR3 has 14 amino acids. J was trimmed by 5 bases and V by 4 bases; bases with no gene match: 6. The CDR3 loop is CATSETGAGTEAFF. CDR3 nucleotides: TGTGCCACCAGTGAAACAGGGGCAGGGACTGAAGCTTTCTTT.

By frequency in the sample, this clonotype is medium-sized. Found in a library prepared for alpha chains, this beta chain is an off-target read, and its abundance has little meaning. V usage is TRBV20-1 and J usage is TRBJ2-7; 9 bases fit TRBD2. V was pared by 2 bases and J by 5 bases, with 4 bases of the junction left unmatched. The CDR3 consists of 13 residues. Germline CDR1 is DFQATT and CDR2 is SNEGSKA (reference sequence). The CDR3 nucleotides are TGCAGTGCTAGACTAGCGGGGACTCACGAGCAGTACTTC. Its protein product is CSARLAGTHEQYF.

In its sample, this clonotype was seen many times. A library prepared for alpha chains yielded this beta chain as an off-target read; its size is of little meaning. The V and J genes are TRBV7-2 and TRBJ2-7; 12 bases align to TRBD2. Germline V CDR1 and CDR2: SGHTA, FQGNSA. V shed 5 bases and J 5 bases; nucleotides not matched to a gene: 10. This CDR3 comprises 16 residues. The CDR3 coding sequence is TGTGCCAGCAGCCACCGGGCTCGACTAGCGGGAGACGAGCAGTACTTC. The encoded protein is CASSHRARLAGDEQYF.

This clonotype was recorded at least ten times. Being off target in a library aimed at alpha chains, this beta chain has a size of little meaning. The V call is TRBV7-2, the J call TRBJ2-1, with 10 bases matching TRBD2. CDR1 and CDR2 (germline): SGHTA, FQGNSA. CDR3 length: 16 residues. Trimming took 5 bases from V and 4 from J; bases not matched to a gene: 8. The CDR3 spells CASSRPRTSGYNEQFF. The CDR3 DNA reads as TGTGCCAGCAGCCGCCCCCGGACTAGCGGTTACAATGAGCAGTTCTTC.

Details on this clonotype: This beta chain was picked up by a library intended for alpha chains and is off target, so its count carries little meaning. This chain uses TRBV5-1 with TRBJ2-2, with 8 bases that match TRBD1. Germline CDR1 and CDR2: SGHRS and YFSETQ. The CDR3 sequence is 15 residues long. V trimming: 7 bases; J trimming: 4 bases; junction bases outside the gene matches: 9. In nucleotides, the CDR3 is TGCGCCAGCGGATCAGACAGGGGCGGCACCGGGGAGCTGTTTTTT. Translation gives CASGSDRGGTGELFF.

This clonotype came up many times. The library was prepared for alpha chains; this beta chain is a stray read, so its frequency means little. The chain recombines TRBV7-2 with TRBJ2-7, with TRBD1 identical over 10 bases. V trimming: 1 base; J trimming: 4 bases; junction bases outside the gene matches: 1. The germline CDR1 and CDR2 sequences are SGHTA and FQGNSA. The CDR3 length is 14 residues. CDR3 nucleotides: TGTGCCAGCAGCTTAGTGGACAGGGGGTACGAGCAGTACTTC. This sequence encodes CASSLVDRGYEQYF.

Ten or more counts support this clonotype. The library was prepared for alpha chains; this beta chain is a stray read, so its frequency means little. This chain connects TRBV18 to TRBJ2-7; TRBD1 aligns across 10 bases. CDR3 length equals 14 residues. Germline V gene lookup returns CDR1 KGHSH and CDR2 LQKENI. V shed 4 bases, J shed 2 bases, and the junction held 2 bases outside the gene matches. For the CDR3, the DNA is TGTGCCAGCTCACAGGGACAGGGGCCCTACGAGCAGTACTTC. Translating it yields CASSQGQGPYEQYF.

In its sample, this clonotype was seen many times. This beta chain is off target for a library built for alpha chains, so its abundance means little. This sequence joins TRBV4-2 and TRBJ1-2; 8 bases align to TRBD1. The V and J ends lost 3 bases and 0 bases, in that order; junction bases with no gene match: 6. Germline V gives CDR1 LGHNA, CDR2 YNFKEQ. The CDR3 runs 16 residues. This chain's CDR3 is CASSQQQGQANYGYTF. The CDR3 region has the DNA TGTGCCAGCAGCCAGCAGCAGGGACAGGCTAACTATGGCTACACCTTC.

This clonotype showed up many times. Being off target in a library aimed at alpha chains, this beta chain has a size of little meaning. The chain is built from TRBV6-6 and TRBJ1-1; TRBD1 agrees at 12 bases. The CDR3 is 18 residues long. Germline values: CDR1 MNHNY, CDR2 SVGAGI (reference sequence). V dropped 2 bases and J dropped 3; count of bases not matched to a gene: 10. DNA of the CDR3: TGTGCCAGCAGTTACAGCCCAAGGGACAGGGGGCTTGACACTGAAGCTTTCTTT. This sequence encodes CASSYSPRDRGLDTEAFF.

This clonotype is classed as medium-sized. Since the library was made to target alpha chains, this beta chain is a stray read and its abundance is not meaningful. The CDR3 DNA reads as TGTGCCAGCAGCTTAGACGGACAGGTTAATGAAAAACTGTTTTTT. Translated, it gives CASSLDGQVNEKLFF. V and J are TRBV7-2 and TRBJ1-4; TRBD1 aligns across 7 bases. Unmatched junction bases numbered 3, after V lost 1 base and J lost 4 bases. The CDR3 runs to 15 residues. Germline CDR1 and CDR2: SGHTA and FQGNSA.

By its share, this clonotype is medium-sized. With the library built for alpha chains, this beta chain is off target and its frequency is not meaningful. The chain links TRBV2 to TRBJ2-1; weak D call: TRBD2 (5 bases). Germline CDR1 reads SNHLY; CDR2 reads FYNNEI. V shed 3 bases and J shed 4 bases, with 13 bases lying between them. This CDR3 spans 15 amino acids. CDR3 sequence: CASSEWGDGYNEQFF. CDR3 DNA: TGTGCCAGCAGTGAGTGGGGAGATGGGTACAATGAGCAGTTCTTC. The whole variable domain, filled in from reference TRBV2 and TRBJ2-1, reads EPEVTQTPSHQVTQMGQEVILRCVPISNHLYFYWYRQILGQKVEFLVSFYNNEISEKSEIFDDQFSVERPDGSNFTLKIRSTKLEDSAMYFCASSEWGDGYNEQFFGPGTRLTVL.

This clonotype is termed medium-sized (0.01 to 0.1%). This beta chain is an off-target read within a library intended for alpha chains, so its frequency means little. The genes are TRBV29-1 and TRBJ1-2; maybe TRBD1 (5 bases). The V and J ends lost 7 bases and 3 bases respectively, with 15 bases between them. Germline V gene sequence: CDR1 SQVTM, CDR2 ANQGSEA. CDR3 length: 13 amino acids. For the CDR3, the DNA is TGCAGCGCTCCATCCGGGACCGACTATGGCTACACCTTC. Translation gives CSAPSGTDYGYTF.

The sample holds many counts of this clonotype. This beta chain is off target for a library built for alpha chains, so its abundance means little. The chain couples TRBV10-3 to TRBJ1-1; 9 bases line up with TRBD1. This CDR3 has 15 residues. The V gene end was trimmed by 4 bases and the J gene end by 6 bases; junction bases not matched to a gene: 9. CDR1 is ENHRY and CDR2 is SYGVKD in the germline V gene. The CDR3 region is CAISAGSDRGAEAFF. The CDR3 DNA is TGTGCCATCAGTGCCGGATCGGACAGGGGTGCTGAAGCTTTCTTT.

This clonotype has at least ten counts. This beta chain appears as a stray read in a library generated for alpha chains; its size is not informative. This chain uses TRBV20-1 with TRBJ1-2; D remains unclear. Looked up from germline, CDR1 is DFQATT and CDR2 is SNEGSKA (reference sequence). The CDR3 covers 17 residues. V was shortened by 0 bases and J by 7 bases, with 24 bases between the two germline ends. The CDR3 DNA reads TGCAGTGCTAGAGACCCCTTAACCTCGGGGAACGTTGGTGGCTACACCTTC. It is translated as CSARDPLTSGNVGGYTF.

About this clonotype itself: For a library built for alpha chains, this beta chain is a stray read; little rests on its size. The chain links TRBV29-1 to TRBJ2-3; 8 bases fit TRBD1. Germline-derived CDR1 and CDR2 are SQVTM and ANQGSEA. With V trimmed by 0 bases and J by 2 bases, 4 bases remained unmatched. This CDR3 region has 15 residues. The CDR3 loop is CSVEDGTGDTDTQYF. The DNA of the CDR3 is TGCAGCGTTGAAGATGGGACAGGAGACACAGATACGCAGTATTTT.

In its sample, this clonotype is medium-sized (0.01 to 0.1%). For a library built for alpha chains, this beta chain is a stray read; little rests on its size. CDR3 bases: TGTGCCAGCAGTTTGGGAGCGGCCACCGGGGAGCTGTTTTTT. Residues: CASSLGAATGELFF. This chain joins TRBV27 and TRBJ2-2, with D possibly being TRBD2 (5 bases). V gave up 3 bases and J gave up 4 bases, with 9 bases separating them. The germline V gene has CDR1 MNHEY and CDR2 SMNVEV (reference sequence). The CDR3 loop spans 14 amino acids.

The sample holds many counts of this clonotype. Because this beta chain is a stray read in a library intended to capture alpha chains, its abundance should not be given much weight. CDR3 loop: CASRSGSFLSGNTIYF. The CDR3, as DNA: TGTGCCAGCAGGTCCGGGTCCTTCCTCTCTGGAAACACCATATATTTT. The chain carries TRBV6-5 and TRBJ1-3; no firm D call. The germline gives CDR1 MNHEY, CDR2 SVGAGI. The CDR3 runs to 16 residues. With 6 bases removed from V and 0 bases from J, the gap between germline ends came to 15 bases.

This clonotype was picked up many times. This beta chain is an unintended read in a library built for alpha chains; its size means little. The chain combines TRBV20-1 with TRBJ2-3; 7 bases match TRBD2. The CDR3 sequence is 17 residues long. Per germline, CDR1 DFQATT and CDR2 SNEGSKA (reference sequence). J lost 0 bases, V lost 4 bases, and 13 bases had no gene match. The CDR3 sequence: CSAIVPSGPGSTDTQYF. The CDR3 nucleotides read TGCAGTGCTATAGTCCCTAGCGGCCCCGGAAGCACAGATACGCAGTATTTT.

This clonotype was recorded at least ten times. With the library built for alpha chains, this beta chain is off target and its frequency is not meaningful. CDR3 residues: CASSRGNKRSPLHF. The CDR3 DNA reads TGTGCCAGCAGTCGGGGAAATAAGCGCTCACCCCTCCACTTT. The chain links TRBV12-3 or TRBV12-4 to TRBJ1-6; D unresolved. V lost 5 bases to trimming and J lost 10 bases, with 15 bases between them. The CDR3 loop spans 14 amino acids.

There are many counts of this clonotype. Because the library targeted alpha chains, this beta chain is an off-target read whose size means little. The J gene is TRBJ2-1, the V gene TRBV19; no definite D call. The germline CDR1 and CDR2 sequences are LNHDA and SQIVND (reference sequence). V gave up 1 base and J gave up 8 bases, with 9 bases separating them. CDR3 size: 13 residues. The CDR3 here is CASSIAPGYEQFF. In nucleotides, the CDR3 is TGTGCCAGTAGTATAGCCCCGGGCTATGAGCAGTTCTTC.

By its share, this clonotype is medium-sized. This beta chain slipped into a library made for alpha chains as a stray read, so its size is not meaningful. The chain links TRBV20-1 to TRBJ2-7; D not resolved. Between the trimmed V and J ends, which lost 3 bases and 2 bases, there was a span of 17 bases. This CDR3 comprises 15 residues. Germline CDR1 and CDR2: DFQATT and SNEGSKA (reference sequence). The CDR3 bases are TGCAGTGCTAGCGGTCCAGGTCTCTACACCTACGAGCAGTACTTC. This gives the protein CSASGPGLYTYEQYF.

The table lists this clonotype with many counts. This beta chain is a stray read from a library made for alpha chains; its abundance is not meaningful. The chain recombines TRBV6-6 with TRBJ1-5; TRBD1 matches 7 bases. With V trimmed by 6 bases and J by 3 bases, 8 bases remained unmatched. The length of the CDR3 is 15 residues. CDR1 and CDR2 (germline): MNHNY, SVGAGI (reference sequence). As DNA, the CDR3 is TGTGCCAGCAGCATAGGGGGCGAGAACAATCAGCCCCAGCATTTT. Its translation is CASSIGGENNQPQHF.

This clonotype came up many times. Being off target in a library aimed at alpha chains, this beta chain has a size of little meaning. DNA for the CDR3: TGCAGTGCTAGCCCCGCGGATCGCTACGAGCAGTACTTC. Its protein product is CSASPADRYEQYF. The chain employs TRBV20-1 and TRBJ2-7, with D unclear. Germline-derived CDR1 and CDR2 are DFQATT and SNEGSKA (reference sequence). Trimming shortened V by 3 bases and J by 3 bases, and 12 bases separated the two germline ends. This CDR3 has 13 residues.

This clonotype was detected ten times or more. Found in a library prepared for alpha chains, this beta chain is an off-target read, and its abundance has little meaning. V gene TRBV6-5 combines with J gene TRBJ2-3; D remains ambiguous. Germline V gene sequence: CDR1 MNHEY, CDR2 SVGAGI. The CDR3 loop spans 16 amino acids. Trimming left V 0 bases short and J 2 bases short, with 12 bases between. DNA of the CDR3: TGTGCCAGCAGTTACTCGATTGGCGGTTACACAGATACGCAGTATTTT. It is translated as CASSYSIGGYTDTQYF.

This clonotype was counted a few times. The library was prepared for alpha chains; this beta chain is a stray read, so its frequency means little. This chain uses TRBV6-5 with TRBJ1-3, with a weak D call TRBD1 (6 bases). V lost 7 bases and J 2 bases, leaving 6 bases between the germline ends. The CDR3 has 12 residues. The V gene's germline CDR1 is MNHEY and CDR2 SVGAGI. The CDR3 is CASKGAGNTIYF. In DNA, the CDR3 is TGTGCCAGCAAGGGGGCTGGAAACACCATATATTTT.

This clonotype was counted a few times. Being off target in a library aimed at alpha chains, this beta chain has a size of little meaning. The chain couples TRBV13 to TRBJ2-2; D is tentatively TRBD1 or TRBD2 (5 bases each). CDR1 is PRHDT and CDR2 is FYEKMQ in the germline V gene (reference sequence). V lost 4 bases and J 1 base, leaving 10 bases between the germline ends. The CDR3 sequence is 15 residues long. CDR3: CASSSGRRNTGELFF. The CDR3 DNA follows: TGTGCCAGCAGCTCGGGACGACGGAACACCGGGGAGCTGTTTTTT. The full variable domain, in which reference TRBV13 and TRBJ2-2 provide the parts outside the CDR3, is AAGVIQSPRHLIKEKRETATLKCYPIPRHDTVYWYQQGPGQDPQFLISFYEKMQSDKGSIPDRFSAQQFSDYHSELNMSSLELGDSALYFCASSSGRRNTGELFFGEGSRLTVL.

This clonotype is medium-sized. This beta chain is an unintended read in a library built for alpha chains; its size means little. This chain uses TRBV30 with TRBJ1-6, with D maybe TRBD1 (5 bases). V lost 7 bases and J 11 bases, leaving 18 bases between the germline ends. The V gene's germline CDR1 is GTSNPN and CDR2 SVGIG (reference sequence). This CDR3 is 13 amino acids long. The CDR3 nucleotides are TGTGCCTTTGCCGAGAACAAGGGGACACCCCTCCACTTT. Translating it yields CAFAENKGTPLHF.

This clonotype has a count of ten or more. This beta chain is an unintended read in a library built for alpha chains; its size means little. This chain connects TRBV12-3 or TRBV12-4 to TRBJ1-3, with D maybe TRBD1 (5 bases). With 1 base removed from V and 6 bases from J, the gap between germline ends came to 7 bases. There are 13 residues in the CDR3. CDR3 DNA: TGTGCCAGCAGTTTAGGACAGATAAACACCATATATTTT. This encodes CASSLGQINTIYF.

At least ten counts were recorded for this clonotype. This beta chain is off target for a library built for alpha chains, so its abundance means little. The V and J genes are TRBV20-1 and TRBJ2-1; D not resolved. Germline CDR1 and CDR2: DFQATT and SNEGSKA (reference sequence). There are 13 residues in the CDR3. V dropped 7 bases and J dropped 2 bases, with 12 bases sitting between them. The CDR3 DNA reads TGCAGTGTTTCGGGTTTCACCTACAATGAGCAGTTCTTC. Its translation: CSVSGFTYNEQFF.

As for this clonotype: As an off-target read in a library built for alpha chains, this beta chain has a frequency of little significance. This rearrangement joins TRBV6-2 or TRBV6-3 to TRBJ2-7; maybe TRBD2 (6 bases). Trimming left V 6 bases short and J 2 bases short, with 20 bases between. CDR3 length: 16 amino acids. CDR1 is MNHEY and CDR2 is SVGEGT in the germline V gene. CDR3 coding DNA: TGTGCCAGCAGCCGGGGGACCTTACCCGATCCCTACGAGCAGTACTTC. Amino acid sequence: CASSRGTLPDPYEQYF.

This clonotype was counted at least ten times. This beta chain is a stray sequence in a library constructed for alpha chains; its clone size is not meaningful. The chain combines TRBV7-6 with TRBJ1-6; 8 nucleotides match TRBD1. Losses at the gene ends were 2 bases for V and 10 bases for J; bases not matched to a gene: 10. This CDR3 has 16 residues. Looked up from germline, CDR1 is SGHVS and CDR2 is FNYEAQ. The CDR3 loop reads CASSLQGAGGASPLHF. The CDR3 nucleotides read TGTGCCAGCAGCTTACAGGGGGCTGGGGGGGCCTCACCCCTCCACTTT.